The next 13 T cell receptor beta chains were all read from a single sample in a study of CD8+CD57+ T cells in acquired aplastic anemia. CDR3 and TCR beta VDJ profiling relied on genomic DNA as the template. TCRdb reprocessed the reads via MiXCR and lists one record per CDR3 protein. The sample includes a few hundred thousand distinct CDR3 sequences, approximately 60% of them seen just once. Specimen: sorted CD4+, CD8+, or CD8+CD57+ T cells (not recorded which) from PBMCs. Receptors were obtained from a human donor in good health.

Turning to this clonotype: Because the CDR3 is missing its conserved closing phenylalanine or tryptophan, this is likely a read error. It is unclear where the CDR3 begins or ends on the DNA, so no DNA is shown, and the CDR3 is as TCRdb lists it. CDR3 protein: CASSLSTTY. The chain is built from TRBV7-9 and TRBJ2-2. From its first to its last residue, the CDR3 has 9 amino acids. Germline CDR1 is SEHNR and CDR2 is FQNEAQ (reference sequence).

This clonotype came up once. The chain couples TRBV2 to TRBJ2-1; no definite D call. Per the germline V gene, CDR1 is SNHLY and CDR2 is FYNNEI. The germline V and J ends were trimmed by 6 bases and 5 bases, with 17 bases remaining between them. The length of the CDR3 is 15 residues. In DNA form, the CDR3 reads TGTGCCAGCAGCCGAATACTTGAGGAGAACAATGAGCAGTTCTTC. This sequence encodes CASSRILEENNEQFF.

The rearrangement uses TRBV7-8 and TRBJ2-1; D call uncertain. The length of the CDR3 is 16 residues. The V end was cut by 0 bases, the J end by 3 bases, with 12 bases between. Germline V gene data show CDR1 as SGHVS and CDR2 as FQNEAQ. The CDR3, as DNA: TGTGCCAGCAGCTTAGCGCGGCAGTCCGGCTACAATGAGCAGTTCTTC. Protein sequence: CASSLARQSGYNEQFF.

V is TRBV6-6 and J is TRBJ2-7; possible D gene TRBD1, 5 bases. This CDR3 has 14 amino acids. The V and J ends lost 2 bases and 5 bases respectively, with 13 bases between them. Germline V gene sequence: CDR1 MNHNY, CDR2 SVGAGI (reference sequence). CDR3 coding DNA: TGTGCCAGCAGTTACGACAGTTCCCTGGACGAGCAGTACTTC. This codes for CASSYDSSLDEQYF.

In this sample, this clonotype turned up a few times. V is TRBV27 and J is TRBJ1-1, with D maybe TRBD1 (5 bases). The V end lost 5 bases, the J end lost 4 bases, and 17 bases lay between the germline ends. Germline V lookup: CDR1 MNHEY, CDR2 SMNVEV (reference sequence). This CDR3 has 15 amino acids. CDR3 amino acids: CASSPGRGFITEAFF. The CDR3, as DNA: TGTGCCAGCAGTCCGGGACGGGGTTTTATCACTGAAGCTTTCTTT.

The table lists this clonotype with a few counts. This chain uses TRBV2 with TRBJ2-7; 9 bases are shared with TRBD1. The length of the CDR3 is 16 residues. Germline V gene data show CDR1 as SNHLY and CDR2 as FYNNEI. V was clipped by 0 bases and J by 6 bases; unmatched bases: 9. CDR3 in amino acids: CASSEASGTGLLEQYF. CDR3 coding DNA: TGTGCCAGCAGTGAAGCCTCCGGGACAGGGCTCCTCGAGCAGTACTTC.

As concerns this clonotype: This sequence may be a read error, since a much larger clone differs from it by one base. This chain uses TRBV3-1 with TRBJ2-5; D possibly matches TRBD1 or TRBD2 (5 bases each). CDR1 is LGHDT, CDR2 YNNKEL, per germline (reference sequence). CDR3 length equals 17 residues. As DNA, the CDR3 is TGTGCCAGCAGCCAAGACCTTCATATGAGGGGCCGAGAGGCCCAGTACTTC. The encoded protein is CASSQDLHMRGREAQYF.

The chain employs TRBV27 and TRBJ1-1; TRBD1 might be the D (5 bases). Trimming shortened V by 6 bases and J by 8 bases, and 16 bases separated the two germline ends. Germline lookup yields CDR1 MNHEY and CDR2 SMNVEV (reference sequence). CDR3 size: 13 residues. This CDR3 is CASSQPPGGEAFF. CDR3 in DNA: TGTGCCAGCAGCCAGCCCCCCGGGGGGGAAGCTTTCTTT.

This clonotype was observed many times. The chain couples TRBV19 to TRBJ1-2; possibly TRBD1 for D (6 bases). V lost 6 bases, J lost 1 base, and 15 bases lay in between. Germline CDR1 is LNHDA and CDR2 is SQIVND (reference sequence). The CDR3 is 15 residues long. The CDR3 loop is CASRGGGEDNYGYTF. The CDR3 region has the DNA TGTGCCAGTAGAGGGGGTGGGGAAGATAACTATGGCTACACCTTC.

The genes are TRBV2 and TRBJ1-1; 8 nucleotides line up with TRBD1. The CDR3 covers 15 residues. Per the germline V gene, CDR1 is SNHLY and CDR2 is FYNNEI. With V trimmed by 7 bases and J by 4 bases, 11 bases remained unmatched. This CDR3 reads CASNSGQGGSTEAFF. CDR3 nucleotides: TGTGCCAGCAATTCAGGACAGGGAGGGAGCACTGAAGCTTTCTTT.

About this clonotype itself: One junction end does not reproduce the germline sequence, and a read error may be involved. This chain joins TRBV2 and TRBJ1-3; D gene unclear. CDR3 length: 15 amino acids. The germline V gene encodes CDR1 SNHLY and CDR2 FYNNEI. CDR3 coding DNA: TGTGCCAGCAGCGTGGATGAGGGCTCTGCAAACACCATATATTTT. Translation: CASSVDEGSANTIYF. The entire variable domain, with the rest obtained from reference TRBV2 and TRBJ1-3, is as follows: EPEVTQTPSHQVTQMGQEVILRCVPISNHLYFYWYRQILGQKVEFLVSFYNNEISEKSEIFDDQFSVERPDGSNFTLKIRSTKLEDSAMYFCASSVDEGSANTIYFGEGSWLTVV.

The chain recombines TRBV28 with TRBJ1-5, with D uncertain. Trimming shortened V by 5 bases and J by 0 bases, and 11 bases separated the two germline ends. CDR1 and CDR2 from the germline V gene are MDHEN and SYDVKM. This CDR3 region has 15 residues. This CDR3 is CASSIGRNSNQPQHF. The CDR3 DNA is TGTGCCAGCAGTATCGGACGGAATAGCAATCAGCCCCAGCATTTT. Together with reference TRBV28 and TRBJ1-5, the CDR3 gives the full variable domain: DVKVTQSSRYLVKRTGEKVFLECVQDMDHENMFWYRQDPGLGLRLIYFSYDVKMKEKGDIPEGYSVSREKKERFSLILESASTNQTSMYLCASSIGRNSNQPQHFGDGTRLSIL.

In the case of this clonotype: This likely comes from a read error, as the CDR3 has no conserved phenylalanine or tryptophan at its end. The CDR3 DNA is TGTGCCAGCTTGGCGGCCGACTATAATTCACCCCTCCACTCT. Translation gives CASLAADYNSPLHS. The V call is TRBV6-5, the J call TRBJ1-6, with unresolved D. Between the trimmed V and J ends, which lost 8 bases and 3 bases, there was a span of 11 bases. Germline-derived CDR1 and CDR2 are MNHEY and SVGAGI. The CDR3 is made up of 14 amino acids.